The present entry profiles one T cell receptor beta chain with its context. The PCR ran on 60 Vbeta and 13 Jbeta primers. Profiling relied on immunoSEQ multiplex PCR, and the TCRdb table lists in-frame clones only, not all of them. This table has around 120,000 clones, under 90% appearing once. The sample originates from a study of cytomegalovirus exposure and HLA in healthy donors. Sequenced material: PBMCs. The sequence came from a female donor in good health and CMV-seropositive.

In DNA form, the CDR3 reads TGTGCCAGCAGCATACAAGGGGTTGTGTTGAACACTGAAGCTTTCTTT. It yields the protein CASSIQGVVLNTEAFF. The V and J genes are TRBV7-2 and TRBJ1-1; a possible D gene is TRBD1 (5 bases). This CDR3 is 16 amino acids long. V lost 5 bases and J 0 bases, leaving 16 bases between the germline ends. In germline, CDR1 is SGHTA, CDR2 FQGNSA.